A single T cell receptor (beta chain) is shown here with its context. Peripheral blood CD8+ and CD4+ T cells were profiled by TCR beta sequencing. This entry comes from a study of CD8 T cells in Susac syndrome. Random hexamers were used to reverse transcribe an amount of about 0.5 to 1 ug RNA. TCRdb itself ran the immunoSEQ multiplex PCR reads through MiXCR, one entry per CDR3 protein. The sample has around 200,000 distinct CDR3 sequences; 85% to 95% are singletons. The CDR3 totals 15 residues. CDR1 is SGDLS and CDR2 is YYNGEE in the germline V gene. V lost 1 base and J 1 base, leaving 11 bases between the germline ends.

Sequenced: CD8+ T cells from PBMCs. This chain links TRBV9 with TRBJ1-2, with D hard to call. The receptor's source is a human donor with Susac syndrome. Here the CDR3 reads CASSVSQTNNYGYTF. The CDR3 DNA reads TGTGCCAGCAGCGTAAGCCAGACGAATAACTATGGCTACACCTTC.